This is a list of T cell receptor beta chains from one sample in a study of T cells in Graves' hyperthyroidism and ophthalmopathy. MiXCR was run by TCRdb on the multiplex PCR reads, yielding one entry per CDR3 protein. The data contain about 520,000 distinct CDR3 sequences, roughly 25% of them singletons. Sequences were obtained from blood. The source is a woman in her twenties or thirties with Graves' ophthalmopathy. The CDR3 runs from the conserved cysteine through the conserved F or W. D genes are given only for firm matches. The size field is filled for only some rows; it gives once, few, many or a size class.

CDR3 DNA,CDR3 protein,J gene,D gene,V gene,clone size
TGTGCCAGTAGTATAGTGGGCAGCGCCTACGAGCAGTACTTC,CASSIVGSAYEQYF,TRBJ2-7,.,TRBV19,.
TGCAGTGCTAGAGCGCGGGGCTCCTACGAGCAGTACTTC,CSARARGSYEQYF,TRBJ2-7,.,TRBV20-1,many
TGTGCCAGCAGTGCGCGACTAGCGGGGGTATCAGAAGCCAAAAACATTCAGTACTTC,CASSARLAGVSEAKNIQYF,TRBJ2-4,TRBD2,TRBV6-1,.
TGTGCCAGCAGTTACGGGACAGACCTTAACTATGGCTACACCTTC,CASSYGTDLNYGYTF,TRBJ1-2,TRBD1,TRBV6-5,many
TGTGCCAGCAGTGTGGGCAGCCCCAACACTGAAGCTTTCTTT,CASSVGSPNTEAFF,TRBJ1-1,.,TRBV2,few
TGTGCCAGCAGCAAACCCGGGCAGTTTCGCTACGAGCAGTACTTC,CASSKPGQFRYEQYF,TRBJ2-7,.,TRBV28,.
TGTGCCAGCAGCCCCGAGGCGTCGAACACCGGGGAGCTGTTTTTT,CASSPEASNTGELFF,TRBJ2-2,.,TRBV11-3,many
TGTGCCAGCAGCCAAGATCTCGCCAGCAACACTGAAGCTTTCTTT,CASSQDLASNTEAFF,TRBJ1-1,.,TRBV14,many
TGTGCCACCCTGCCCGGGGTCGAAGACTATGGCTACACCTTC,CATLPGVEDYGYTF,TRBJ1-2,.,TRBV10-3,.
TGTGCCACCAGCAGTTACGGCACCCTCGGGGAGACCCAGTACTTC,CATSSYGTLGETQYF,TRBJ2-5,.,TRBV15,.
TGTGCCAGCAGGGGGACTGCGGGCGAGCAGTACTTC,CASRGTAGEQYF,TRBJ2-7,.,TRBV6-1,.
TGTGCCAGCAGCCTAAGACTAGCGGGGGACACCGGGGAGCTGTTTTTT,CASSLRLAGDTGELFF,TRBJ2-2,TRBD2,TRBV6-1,.
TGCAGCGTTACGACAGGGGACGGCTACACCTTC,CSVTTGDGYTF,TRBJ1-2,TRBD1,TRBV29-1,many
TGTGCCAGCAGCTTGCGGACGCGGGGCCTCTATGGCTACACCTTC,CASSLRTRGLYGYTF,TRBJ1-2,.,TRBV5-6,many
TGTGCCAGCAGTGGGACTAGCGGGGGCACCGGGGAGCTGTTTTTT,CASSGTSGGTGELFF,TRBJ2-2,TRBD2,TRBV6-1,.
TGCAGTGCTAGGCGGGCGGGGGAAGGGACCCAGTACTTC,CSARRAGEGTQYF,TRBJ2-5,TRBD2,TRBV20-1,.
TGTGCCAGCAGTTACCACTGGACCGACCCCTCCCCATCTGAAGCTTTCTTT,CASSYHWTDPSPSEAFF,TRBJ1-1,.,TRBV6-5,.
TGTGCCAGCAGGAGGGCAGGACAGGGCTCATACGAGCAGTACTTC,CASRRAGQGSYEQYF,TRBJ2-7,TRBD1,TRBV11-2,many
TGTGCCAGTAGCCCTACAGGGGGCTGGAATCAGCCCCAGCATTTT,CASSPTGGWNQPQHF,TRBJ1-5,TRBD1,TRBV19,many
TGTGCCAGCAGCTTAGGGGACAGGGGCAGCTCCTACGAGCAGTACTTC,CASSLGDRGSSYEQYF,TRBJ2-7,TRBD1,TRBV11-1,.
TGTGCCAGCAGCGGCGGACCCCTAATTAACTATGGCTACACCTTC,CASSGGPLINYGYTF,TRBJ1-2,.,TRBV9,many
TGTGCCAGCAGACGGGACACTGGGACCCAGTACTTC,CASRRDTGTQYF,TRBJ2-5,.,TRBV3-1,.
TGTGCCAGCAGCTTCACTAGCGAAGGCGAGCAGTACTTC,CASSFTSEGEQYF,TRBJ2-7,TRBD2,TRBV7-9,many
TGCAGTGCTAGAGTCGAGACAGGGGGCTCTGGCTACACCTTC,CSARVETGGSGYTF,TRBJ1-2,TRBD1,TRBV20-1,.
TGTGCCAGCAGCCTGGACAGGGTTGGTGGTGGCTACACCTTC,CASSLDRVGGGYTF,TRBJ1-2,TRBD1,TRBV12-3/TRBV12-4,many
TGTGCCTGGAGTGGGACAGGGAATGGCTACACCTTC,CAWSGTGNGYTF,TRBJ1-2,TRBD1,TRBV30,.
TGTGCCAGCAGTGAAAGGGCCTTCGGAAGCTACACCTTC,CASSERAFGSYTF,TRBJ1-2,.,TRBV6-1,.
TGCAGTGCTTTTGCCCCCTTAGGGAATCAGCCCCAGCATTTT,CSAFAPLGNQPQHF,TRBJ1-5,.,TRBV20-1,.
TGCAGCGTTTGGCGGGGGGGCAGCACCGGGGAGCTGTTTTTT,CSVWRGGSTGELFF,TRBJ2-2,TRBD2,TRBV29-1,many
TGTGCCAGCGGGGAAGAGACCCAGTACTTC,CASGEETQYF,TRBJ2-5,TRBD2,TRBV5-1,many
TGTGCCAGCAGCTTCCTACAGGGGTTGCACGAGCAGTACTTC,CASSFLQGLHEQYF,TRBJ2-7,TRBD1,TRBV5-5,many
TGTGCCAGCAAGACAGCCCTGGGAGGTAACACTGAAGCTTTCTTT,CASKTALGGNTEAFF,TRBJ1-1,.,TRBV6-1,.
TGTGCCAGCAGTCGACGGACAGGGGGCCACGAGCAGTACTTC,CASSRRTGGHEQYF,TRBJ2-7,TRBD1,TRBV28,.
TGTGCCAGCTCATACACTATTATCACAGAGAACTATGGCTACACCTTC,CASSYTIITENYGYTF,TRBJ1-2,.,TRBV18,.
TGTGCCAGTACTTCATCCGGGACAGCTAACTATGGCTACACCTTC,CASTSSGTANYGYTF,TRBJ1-2,TRBD1,TRBV19,.
TGTGCCAGCAGCCAATTGAGGCAGGGGGTCTTGTGGATGCCCCAGCATTTT,CASSQLRQGVLWMPQHF,TRBJ1-5,TRBD1,TRBV3-1,few
TGTGCCAGCAGCTTAGGAGCGGGCCCGCGGGGTTTTTGGGAGCAGTACTTC,CASSLGAGPRGFWEQYF,TRBJ2-7,.,TRBV11-2,many
TGTGCCAGCAGCTTGGAGGGGGCCGCTGGGGCCAACGTCCTGACTTTC,CASSLEGAAGANVLTF,TRBJ2-6,TRBD1,TRBV5-4,.
TGTGCCAGCAGTGATGGACTAGGCCCCTACGAGCAGTACTTC,CASSDGLGPYEQYF,TRBJ2-7,TRBD2,TRBV7-2,.
TGTGCCAGCACTCCTCGTTTAGGGCGGCGGTACGAGCAGTACTTC,CASTPRLGRRYEQYF,TRBJ2-7,.,TRBV27,many
TGTGCCAGCAGCGTGGGGACACTCGAAGCTTTCTTT,CASSVGTLEAFF,TRBJ1-1,.,TRBV28,few
TGTGCCAGCAGTCCCGGGACCGTGAACACTGAAGCTTCCTTT,CASSPGTVNTEASF,TRBJ1-1,.,TRBV6-5,many
TGTGCCAGCAGTCCCTCAATGGAGCAGTACTTC,CASSPSMEQYF,TRBJ2-7,.,TRBV6-2/TRBV6-3,few
TGTGCCAGCAGTTACTCGTGGGTCGGAACTGAAGCTTTCTTT,CASSYSWVGTEAFF,TRBJ1-1,.,TRBV6-2/TRBV6-3,many
TGCAGCGTTGAGTCTCTAGCGGGGGGGCCTTCTGCCACCGGGGAGCTGTTTTTT,CSVESLAGGPSATGELFF,TRBJ2-2,TRBD2,TRBV29-1,many
TGTGCCAGCAGCCCTCGGCAGCCCCAGCATTTT,CASSPRQPQHF,TRBJ1-5,.,TRBV11-2,once
TGTGCCAGCAGTAGCGGGACTAGCGGCCGGACGGAGCAGTACTTC,CASSSGTSGRTEQYF,TRBJ2-7,TRBD2,TRBV6-1,.
TGTGCCAGCAGTTGGTGGCTCTCTGGAAACACCATATATTTT,CASSWWLSGNTIYF,TRBJ1-3,.,TRBV12-3/TRBV12-4,few
TGTGCCAGCAGTTTAAACCCTTTTCCGGGGGTTCCCCTCCACTTT,CASSLNPFPGVPLHF,TRBJ1-6,.,TRBV27,.
TGTGCCAGCAGTTTTGGGACAGGGAGAATAGGGGGCACTGAAGCTTTCTTT,CASSFGTGRIGGTEAFF,TRBJ1-1,TRBD1,TRBV6-2/TRBV6-3,.
TGCGCCAGCAGCCAAGTTGCGGGGGCCGTCACCGGGGAGCTGTTTTTT,CASSQVAGAVTGELFF,TRBJ2-2,.,TRBV4-1,.
TGTGCCAGCAGCCCAACTAGCGGGAGAGCTACTACCGGGGAGCTGTTTTTT,CASSPTSGRATTGELFF,TRBJ2-2,TRBD2,TRBV9,.
TGTGCCAGCAAAGGGGGGCTAGAGACCCAGTACTTC,CASKGGLETQYF,TRBJ2-5,.,TRBV12-3/TRBV12-4,.
TGTGCCAGCAGCAACCCGTTGGCAGGGGGCTTCTATGGCTACACCTTC,CASSNPLAGGFYGYTF,TRBJ1-2,TRBD1,TRBV14,many
TGTGCCAGCAGCTCGGCGGCGGGGGCGGGGACCGGGGAGCTGTTTTTT,CASSSAAGAGTGELFF,TRBJ2-2,.,TRBV12-3/TRBV12-4,.